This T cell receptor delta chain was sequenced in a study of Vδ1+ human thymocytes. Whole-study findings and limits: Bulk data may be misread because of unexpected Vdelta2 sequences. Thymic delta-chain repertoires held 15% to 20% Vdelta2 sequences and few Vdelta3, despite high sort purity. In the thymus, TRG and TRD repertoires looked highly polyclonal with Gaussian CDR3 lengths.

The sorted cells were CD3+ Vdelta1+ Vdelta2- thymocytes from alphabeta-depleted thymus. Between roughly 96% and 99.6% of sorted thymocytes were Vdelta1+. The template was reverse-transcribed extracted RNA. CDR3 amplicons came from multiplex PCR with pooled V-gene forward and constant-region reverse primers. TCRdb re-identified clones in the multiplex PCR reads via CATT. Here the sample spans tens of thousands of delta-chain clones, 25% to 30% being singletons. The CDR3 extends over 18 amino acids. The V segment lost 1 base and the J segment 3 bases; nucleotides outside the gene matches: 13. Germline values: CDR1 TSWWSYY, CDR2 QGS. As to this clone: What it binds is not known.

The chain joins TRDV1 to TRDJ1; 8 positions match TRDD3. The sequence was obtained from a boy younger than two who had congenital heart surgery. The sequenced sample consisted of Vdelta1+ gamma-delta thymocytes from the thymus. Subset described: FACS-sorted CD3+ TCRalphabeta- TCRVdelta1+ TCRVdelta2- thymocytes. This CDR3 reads CALGEQLSWGIGADKLIF. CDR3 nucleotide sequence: TGTGCTCTTGGGGAACAGTTGTCTTGGGGGATTGGAGCCGATAAACTCATCTTT.